Below, 27 T cell receptor beta chains from the same sample are listed, as sequenced in a study of T cell clones after liver transplantation. Generated by immunoSEQ multiplex PCR, the TCRdb table keeps only in-frame clones and is missing some. The sample has around 15,000 clones, roughly 84% seen once. Source: CD8+ T cells from blood, taken approximately 4 years after liver transplant. The receptors come from a human patient who received a liver transplant. Some T cells may be graft donor cells.

V usage is TRBV19 and J usage is TRBJ2-3; tentative D call: TRBD2 (6 bases). Germline values: CDR1 LNHDA, CDR2 SQIVND (reference sequence). V lost 3 bases and J lost 4, with 11 bases in between. This CDR3 has 14 residues. The CDR3 nucleotides are TGTGCCAGTAGTATCCTTCCGGGGGCAGATACGCAGTATTTT. The encoded protein is CASSILPGADTQYF.

This chain connects TRBV6-5 to TRBJ1-4; TRBD1 agrees at 7 bases. Germline V CDR1 and CDR2: MNHEY, SVGAGI. Unmatched junction bases numbered 3, after V lost 3 bases and J lost 8 bases. The CDR3 covers 13 residues. CDR3 residues: CASSYTGEEKLFF. Here the CDR3 DNA reads TGTGCCAGCAGTTATACAGGGGAAGAAAAACTGTTTTTT.

The chain has TRBV29-1 and TRBJ2-1; 12 nucleotides align to TRBD2. This CDR3 is built from 17 residues. The V gene end was trimmed by 5 bases and the J gene end by 0 bases; junction bases not matched to a gene: 8. The germline gives CDR1 SQVTM, CDR2 ANQGSEA. Here the CDR3 DNA reads TGCAGCGTTCCCAGACTAGCGGGAGAAAACTCCTACAATGAGCAGTTCTTC. Protein product: CSVPRLAGENSYNEQFF.

The chain recombines TRBV27 with TRBJ2-1; 7 bases agree with TRBD1. Germline V gene sequence: CDR1 MNHEY, CDR2 SMNVEV (reference sequence). The CDR3 runs to 14 residues. With V trimmed by 3 bases and J by 8 bases, 7 bases remained unmatched. This chain's CDR3 is CASSLGRGFDEQFF. As DNA, the CDR3 is TGTGCCAGCAGTTTGGGCAGGGGGTTCGATGAGCAGTTCTTC.

This chain's CDR3 is CASSPPSGRDQETQYF. The CDR3 DNA sequence: TGTGCCAGCTCACCCCCTAGCGGGAGGGACCAAGAGACCCAGTACTTC. This chain connects TRBV18 to TRBJ2-5, with 12 bases lining up with TRBD2. The length of the CDR3 is 16 residues. Trimming took 3 bases from V and 0 from J; bases not matched to a gene: 2. Germline assignment: CDR1 KGHSH and CDR2 LQKENI.

The CDR3 DNA follows: TGTGCCAGCAGTTTATCACGCCGGGAGGGAGCTTTCGGGGTGCACAACAATGAGCAGTTCTTC. Amino acid sequence: CASSLSRREGAFGVHNNEQFF. This rearrangement joins TRBV27 to TRBJ2-1; 8 bases match TRBD2. The CDR3 is 21 residues long. Germline loops: CDR1 MNHEY, CDR2 SMNVEV (reference sequence). Trimming at V came to 0 bases and at J to 5 bases, leaving 21 bases not matched to a gene.

The V gene is TRBV7-9, the J gene TRBJ2-5; TRBD1 is a possible D gene (6 bases). The CDR3 has 14 residues. CDR1 and CDR2 from the germline V gene are SEHNR and FQNEAQ (reference sequence). Trimming took 5 bases from V and 5 from J, leaving 15 bases between them. The CDR3 DNA reads TGTGCCAGCAGCCGGACGGATGGACAGGAGACCCAGTACTTC. Protein product: CASSRTDGQETQYF.

The gene calls are TRBV27 and TRBJ2-6, with a tentative D call TRBD1 (5 bases). The V gene's germline CDR1 is MNHEY and CDR2 SMNVEV (reference sequence). The CDR3 sequence is 20 residues long. With 3 bases removed from V and 0 bases from J, the gap between germline ends came to 21 bases. CDR3 nucleotides: TGTGCCAGCAGTTTTTTTTTCCTAGGGCAGGGAAGCTCTGGGGCCAACGTCCTGACTTTC. Encoded protein: CASSFFFLGQGSSGANVLTF.

The rearrangement joins TRBV5-1 to TRBJ2-7; perhaps TRBD2 as D (6 bases). Per germline, CDR1 SGHRS and CDR2 YFSETQ. V was pared by 0 bases and J by 1 base, with 14 bases between. This CDR3 region has 16 residues. CDR3 bases: TGCGCCAGCAGCTTGGCCTCGGCAGGGACTTCCTACGAGCAGTACTTC. This gives the protein CASSLASAGTSYEQYF. The complete variable domain, with remaining parts taken from reference TRBV5-1 and TRBJ2-7, reads KAGVTQTPRYLIKTRGQQVTLSCSPISGHRSVSWYQQTPGQGLQFLFEYFSETQRNKGNFPGRFSGRQFSNSRSEMNVSTLELGDSALYLCASSLASAGTSYEQYFGPGTRLTVT.

This chain joins TRBV30 and TRBJ2-7; D is unclear. This CDR3 comprises 16 residues. CDR1 is GTSNPN, CDR2 SVGIG, per germline (reference sequence). Trimming took off 0 bases at V and 6 bases at J, with 21 bases between the two ends. CDR3 sequence: CAWSVLFNTNPSEQYF. CDR3 coding DNA: TGTGCCTGGAGTGTACTCTTCAACACTAACCCCTCCGAGCAGTACTTC.

The chain has TRBV10-2 and TRBJ1-1; D unclear. CDR1 and CDR2 from the germline V gene are WSHSY and SAAADI. The V gene lost 0 bases and the J gene lost 7 bases, with 6 bases spanning the gap. The CDR3 consists of 12 residues. The CDR3 nucleotides read TGCGCCAGCAGTGAGTCGGTAGTTGAAGCTTTCTTT. Amino acids: CASSESVVEAFF.

This chain joins TRBV5-6 and TRBJ1-1, with unresolved D. Deletions cut 3 bases from V and 2 bases from J, with 14 bases between. The CDR3 totals 15 residues. CDR1 is SGHDT, CDR2 YYEEEE, per germline. CDR3 bases: TGTGCCAGCAGCTCCCTCGCAGTTTTAAACACTGAAGCTTTCTTT. The encoded protein is CASSSLAVLNTEAFF.

The chain employs TRBV4-1 and TRBJ2-7; 9 bases agree with TRBD1. The trim removed 1 base at V and 4 bases at J, leaving 11 bases unmatched. Germline V lookup: CDR1 MGHRA, CDR2 YSYEKL. CDR3 length: 17 amino acids. The CDR3 is CASSQGDLDRGIYEQYF. CDR3 in DNA: TGCGCCAGCAGCCAAGGGGATCTGGACAGGGGCATTTACGAGCAGTACTTC.

This clone was detected only once. CDR3 DNA: TGTGCCAGCAGTTCGGGACAGGTATCCTACGAGCAGTACTTC. The encoded protein is CASSSGQVSYEQYF. The gene calls are TRBV28 and TRBJ2-7; 8 positions agree with TRBD1. The CDR3 extends over 14 amino acids. The V segment lost 4 bases and the J segment 1 base; nucleotides outside the gene matches: 3. Germline values: CDR1 MDHEN, CDR2 SYDVKM.

This chain uses TRBV27 with TRBJ2-3, with 10 bases identical to TRBD2. Trimming removed 6 bases from V and 3 bases from J; junction bases left unmatched: 3. The CDR3 has 14 amino acids. CDR1 is MNHEY, CDR2 SMNVEV, per germline (reference sequence). The CDR3 spells CASSETSGTDTQYF. As DNA, the CDR3 is TGTGCCAGCAGCGAGACTAGCGGGACAGATACGCAGTATTTT.

This chain joins TRBV6-5 and TRBJ1-5, with D unresolved. The CDR3 extends over 11 amino acids. V shed 2 bases and J shed 6 bases, with 2 bases lying between them. Germline-derived CDR1 and CDR2 are MNHEY and SVGAGI. The CDR3 protein is CASSYPQPQHF. CDR3 sequence (DNA): TGTGCCAGCAGTTACCCTCAGCCCCAGCATTTT.

The chain combines TRBV14 with TRBJ1-1; D remains unclear. CDR1 and CDR2 (germline): SGHDN, FVKESK. V lost 1 base, J lost 0 bases, and 3 bases lay in between. CDR3 length: 13 residues. The CDR3 DNA reads TGTGCCAGCAGCCAAGTAATGAACACTGAAGCTTTCTTT. Amino acids: CASSQVMNTEAFF.

The genes are TRBV7-9 and TRBJ2-7, with no clear D. There are 12 residues in the CDR3. CDR1 is SEHNR and CDR2 is FQNEAQ in the germline V gene (reference sequence). V was clipped by 4 bases and J by 4 bases, with 8 bases between them. This CDR3 is CASSSDRYEQYF. CDR3 DNA sequence: TGTGCCAGCAGCTCGGACCGGTACGAGCAGTACTTC.

This clone showed up just once. This chain connects TRBV7-9 to TRBJ1-2; 7 nucleotides agree with TRBD1. The junction had 7 bases not matched to a gene; V was cut back by 4 bases and J by 5 bases. The CDR3 contains 14 residues. Looked up from germline, CDR1 is SEHNR and CDR2 is FQNEAQ (reference sequence). The CDR3 sequence: CASSSLGDSYGYTF. The CDR3 DNA sequence: TGTGCCAGCAGCTCCCTCGGGGACAGTTATGGCTACACCTTC.

The chain combines TRBV18 with TRBJ1-2; D remains unclear. The CDR3 totals 12 residues. V was trimmed by 6 bases and J by 1 base, leaving 6 bases between them. The germline V gene has CDR1 KGHSH and CDR2 LQKENI. The CDR3 loop reads CASSQDNYGYTF. The CDR3 nucleotides are TGTGCCAGCTCTCAGGATAACTATGGCTACACCTTC.

This sequence joins TRBV7-3 and TRBJ2-7; D uncertain. The germline V gene has CDR1 SGHTA and CDR2 FQGTGA. V lost 5 bases, J lost 1 base, and 12 bases lay in between. CDR3 length equals 14 residues. The CDR3 loop reads CASSQGGRSYEQYF. The CDR3 coding sequence is TGTGCCAGCAGCCAAGGTGGCAGATCCTACGAGCAGTACTTC.

This chain joins TRBV11-3 and TRBJ1-1, with D unclear. CDR1 and CDR2 (germline): SGHNT, YENEEA. The V and J ends lost 8 bases and 5 bases respectively, with 9 bases between them. CDR3 size: 11 residues. The CDR3 sequence: CASLGTTEAFF. The CDR3 DNA reads as TGTGCCAGCTTAGGCACGACTGAAGCTTTCTTT.

This clone was seen a few times. The chain links TRBV7-9 to TRBJ2-3, with 7 bases aligning to TRBD2. The V and J ends lost 2 bases and 4 bases, in that order; junction bases with no gene match: 9. This CDR3 spans 16 amino acids. Germline V gene data show CDR1 as SEHNR and CDR2 as FQNEAQ (reference sequence). The CDR3 DNA reads as TGTGCCAGCAGCTTAAGTAGCGGCGGGAGTGCAGATACGCAGTATTTT. Amino acids: CASSLSSGGSADTQYF.

The rearrangement uses TRBV7-9 and TRBJ2-3, with 11 bases lining up with TRBD1. After removal of 3 bases from V and 5 bases from J, the junction contained 4 bases not matched to a gene. The CDR3 extends over 15 amino acids. The germline V gene encodes CDR1 SEHNR and CDR2 FQNEAQ (reference sequence). For the CDR3, the DNA is TGTGCCAGCAGCTTTGGACAGGGGGCGGGAGATACGCAGTATTTT. It specifies CASSFGQGAGDTQYF.

The DNA for the CDR3 is TGTGCCAGCAGCACAGAATTCTATGGCTACACCTTC. This translates into CASSTEFYGYTF. The chain links TRBV25-1 to TRBJ1-2, with D hard to call. Per the germline V gene, CDR1 is MGHDK and CDR2 is SYGVNS. The CDR3 length is 12 residues. The germline V and J ends were trimmed by 6 bases and 4 bases, with 9 bases remaining between them.

This clone was detected a few times. This chain joins TRBV19 and TRBJ2-7; 8 bases line up with TRBD1. With 0 bases clipped from V and 0 bases from J, the junction kept 4 bases outside the gene matches. The V gene's germline CDR1 is LNHDA and CDR2 SQIVND (reference sequence). CDR3 length: 16 residues. Here the CDR3 DNA reads TGTGCCAGTAGTATAGAGCGGACAGGGAGCTCCTACGAGCAGTACTTC. Protein product: CASSIERTGSSYEQYF.

The chain couples TRBV14 to TRBJ1-4; weak D call: TRBD1 (6 bases). The V gene lost 4 bases and the J gene lost 7 bases, with 13 bases spanning the gap. The CDR3 has 14 amino acids. In germline, CDR1 is SGHDN, CDR2 FVKESK. CDR3 in DNA: TGTGCCAGCAGCCCTCGTATGGGGGCTGAAAAACTGTTTTTT. Encoded protein: CASSPRMGAEKLFF.